This passage covers 7 T cell receptor beta chains from one sample sequenced in a study of memory CD4+ T cells and cytomegalovirus serostatus. Sequencing used immunoSEQ multiplex PCR; TCRdb keeps in-frame clones, though not all of them. The repertoire holds about 92,000 clones, with roughly 80% as singletons. The sort gate was single viable CD3+CD4+CD8-CD45RO+ cells for memory CD4+ T cells. Sequencing input: memory CD4+ T cells from blood. All receptors derive from an adult in good health and CMV-seropositive.

In its sample, this clone was seen a few times. V usage is TRBV11-1 and J usage is TRBJ2-2; D gene unclear. CDR3 size: 13 residues. Trimming removed 2 bases from V and 2 bases from J, with 3 bases in between. Per germline, CDR1 SGHAT and CDR2 FQDESV (reference sequence). Here the CDR3 reads CASSLFNTGELFF. CDR3 nucleotide sequence: TGTGCCAGCAGCTTATTCAACACCGGGGAGCTGTTTTTT. The full variable domain, rest sourced from reference TRBV11-1 and TRBJ2-2, is EAEVAQSPRYKITEKSQAVAFWCDPISGHATLYWYRQILGQGPELLVQFQDESVVDDSQLPKDRFSAERLKGVDSTLKIQPAELGDSAMYLCASSLFNTGELFFGEGSRLTVL.

The rearrangement links TRBV7-3 to TRBJ2-1, with D perhaps TRBD2 (6 bases). With 3 bases removed from V and 10 bases from J, the gap between germline ends came to 10 bases. The CDR3 totals 12 residues. Germline V lookup: CDR1 SGHTA, CDR2 FQGTGA. CDR3: CASSFTGEEQFF. DNA for the CDR3: TGTGCCAGCAGCTTTACGGGAGAAGAGCAGTTCTTC.

V is TRBV12-5 and J is TRBJ2-5; 9 positions agree with TRBD2. Losses at the gene ends were 1 base for V and 0 bases for J; bases not matched to a gene: 0. This CDR3 contains 15 residues. Germline V CDR1 and CDR2: LGHNT, FRNRAP. The CDR3 coding sequence is TGTGCTAGTGGTTTGGGACTAGCGGACCAAGAGACCCAGTACTTC. Translated: CASGLGLADQETQYF.

The V and J genes are TRBV6-5 and TRBJ2-6; 9 bases map to TRBD2. V dropped 8 bases and J dropped 2; count of bases not matched to a gene: 4. This CDR3 contains 15 residues. CDR1 is MNHEY, CDR2 SVGAGI, per germline. CDR3 sequence (DNA): TGTGCCAGCGGACTAGCGTTGGCTGGGGCCAACGTCCTGACTTTC. Its translation is CASGLALAGANVLTF.

The chain uses TRBV28 and TRBJ1-4; tentative D call: TRBD1 (6 bases). The V end was cut by 6 bases, the J end by 5 bases, with 16 bases between. CDR1 is MDHEN and CDR2 is SYDVKM in the germline V gene. The CDR3 is made up of 15 amino acids. The CDR3 region is CASSSGQGKNEKLFF. The CDR3 bases are TGTGCCAGCAGCTCCGGGCAGGGGAAGAATGAAAAACTGTTTTTT.

Only one count was recorded for this clone. The genes are TRBV2 and TRBJ2-1, with D uncertain. The V gene's germline CDR1 is SNHLY and CDR2 FYNNEI. This CDR3 comprises 14 residues. The ends were cut back, 1 base at V and 6 bases at J, with 10 bases in the middle. The CDR3 nucleotides are TGTGCCAGCAGTGAAGGGCGGACCTTCAATGAGCAGTTCTTC. This translates into CASSEGRTFNEQFF.

The rearrangement joins TRBV28 to TRBJ1-4; 8 nucleotides agree with TRBD1. CDR3 length: 16 residues. From germline, CDR1 is MDHEN and CDR2 SYDVKM. Trimming removed 6 bases from V and 0 bases from J; junction bases left unmatched: 6. The CDR3 reads CASRTRTGTTNEKLFF. CDR3 nucleotide sequence: TGTGCCAGCAGAACAAGGACAGGGACAACTAATGAAAAACTGTTTTTT.